This T cell receptor beta chain came from a study of T cells expressing NK-cell markers. Following a re-call of the 5' RACE reads, TCRdb has one entry per CDR3 protein and lacks DNA. The sample totals 350,000 to 450,000 distinct CDR3 sequences. CDR3 length equals 14 residues. Germline V gives CDR1 MNHEY, CDR2 SVGEGT. Sequences were obtained from blood T cells: a sorted CD56 or NKG2C T cell subset, CD4+ or CD8+ T cells, or bulk PBMC T cells (not recorded which). This sequence was found in a man aged 18 to 69 in good health. The chain combines TRBV6-2 or TRBV6-3 with TRBJ1-5. Here the CDR3 reads CASRRYYSNQPQHF.